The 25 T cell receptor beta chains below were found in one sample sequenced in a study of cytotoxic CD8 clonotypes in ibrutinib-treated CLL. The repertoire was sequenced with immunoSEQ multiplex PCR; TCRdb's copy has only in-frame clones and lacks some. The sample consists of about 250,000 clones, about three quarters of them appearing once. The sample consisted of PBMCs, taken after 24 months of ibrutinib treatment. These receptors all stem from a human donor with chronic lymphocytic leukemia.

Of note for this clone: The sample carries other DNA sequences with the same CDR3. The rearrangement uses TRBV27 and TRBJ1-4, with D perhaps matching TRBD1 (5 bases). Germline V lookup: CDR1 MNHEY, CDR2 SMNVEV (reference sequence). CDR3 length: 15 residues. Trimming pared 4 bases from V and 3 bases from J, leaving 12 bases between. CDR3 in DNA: TGTGCCAGCAGTTGGGGGGGTCGTCCTAATGAAAAACTGTTTTTT. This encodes CASSWGGRPNEKLFF.

The CDR3 here is CSAGDFMNTEAFF. CDR3 DNA: TGCAGCGCCGGGGATTTCATGAACACTGAAGCTTTCTTT. The rearrangement uses TRBV29-1 and TRBJ1-1, with no clear D. Germline lookup yields CDR1 SQVTM and CDR2 ANQGSEA. This CDR3 is 13 amino acids long. The V end was cut by 7 bases, the J end by 0 bases, with 12 bases between.

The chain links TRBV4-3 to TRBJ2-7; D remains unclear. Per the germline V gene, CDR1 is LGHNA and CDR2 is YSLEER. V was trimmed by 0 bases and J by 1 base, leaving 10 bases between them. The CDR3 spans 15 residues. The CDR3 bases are TGCGCCAGCAGCCAAGATCCGACGAATTCCTACGAGCAGTACTTC. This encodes CASSQDPTNSYEQYF.

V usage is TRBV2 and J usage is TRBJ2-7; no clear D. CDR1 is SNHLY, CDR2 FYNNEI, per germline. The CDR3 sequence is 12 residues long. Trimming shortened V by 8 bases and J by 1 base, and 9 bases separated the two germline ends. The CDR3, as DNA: TGTGCCAGCTCGCCGATATCCTACGAGCAGTACTTC. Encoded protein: CASSPISYEQYF.

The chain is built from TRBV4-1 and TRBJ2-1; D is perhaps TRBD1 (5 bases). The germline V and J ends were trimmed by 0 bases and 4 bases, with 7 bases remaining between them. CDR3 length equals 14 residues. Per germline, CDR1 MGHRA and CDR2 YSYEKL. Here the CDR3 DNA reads TGCGCCAGCAGCCAAGATACAGGTTACAATGAGCAGTTCTTC. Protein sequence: CASSQDTGYNEQFF.

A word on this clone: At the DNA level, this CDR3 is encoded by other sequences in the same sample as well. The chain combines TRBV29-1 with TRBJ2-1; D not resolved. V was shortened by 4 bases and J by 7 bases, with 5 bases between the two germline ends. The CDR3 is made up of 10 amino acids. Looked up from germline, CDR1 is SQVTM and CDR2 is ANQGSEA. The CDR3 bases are TGCAGCGTTGGTCATAATGAGCAGTTCTTC. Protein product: CSVGHNEQFF.

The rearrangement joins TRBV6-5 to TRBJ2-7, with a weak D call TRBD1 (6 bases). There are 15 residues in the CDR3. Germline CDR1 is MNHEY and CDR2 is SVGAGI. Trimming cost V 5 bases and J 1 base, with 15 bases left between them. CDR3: CASSAVGARSYEQYF. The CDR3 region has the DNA TGTGCCAGCAGTGCCGTGGGGGCTAGATCCTACGAGCAGTACTTC.

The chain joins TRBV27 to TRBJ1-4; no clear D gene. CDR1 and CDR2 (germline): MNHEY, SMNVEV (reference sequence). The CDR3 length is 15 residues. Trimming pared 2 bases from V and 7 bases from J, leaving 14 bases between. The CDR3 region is CASSLLGRDGEKLFF. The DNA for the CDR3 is TGTGCCAGCAGTTTACTCGGACGTGATGGTGAAAAACTGTTTTTT.

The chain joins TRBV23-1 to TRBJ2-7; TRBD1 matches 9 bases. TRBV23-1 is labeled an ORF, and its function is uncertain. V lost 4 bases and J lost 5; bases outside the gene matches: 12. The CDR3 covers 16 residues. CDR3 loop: CASSPLPGQGSNEQYF. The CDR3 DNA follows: TGCGCCAGCAGTCCCTTACCGGGACAGGGATCCAACGAGCAGTACTTC.

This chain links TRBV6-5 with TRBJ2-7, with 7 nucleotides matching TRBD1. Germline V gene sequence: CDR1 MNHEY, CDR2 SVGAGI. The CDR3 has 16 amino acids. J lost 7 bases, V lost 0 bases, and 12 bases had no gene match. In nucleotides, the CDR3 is TGTGCCAGCAGTTACTCGAGACCAGGGGGTACGGGGGAGCAGTACTTC. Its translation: CASSYSRPGGTGEQYF.

For the CDR3, the DNA is TGTGCCAGCAGCGTAGAGGCAGGCCCCTACGAGCAGTACTTC. This encodes CASSVEAGPYEQYF. The chain links TRBV9 to TRBJ2-7; D gene ambiguous. Trimming cost V 0 bases and J 2 bases, with 9 bases left between them. Germline CDR1 SGDLS, CDR2 YYNGEE. The CDR3 loop spans 14 amino acids.

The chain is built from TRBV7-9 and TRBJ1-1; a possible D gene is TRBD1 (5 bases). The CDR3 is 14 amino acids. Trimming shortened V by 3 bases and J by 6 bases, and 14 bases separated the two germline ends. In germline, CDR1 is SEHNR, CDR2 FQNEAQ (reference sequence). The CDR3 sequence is CASSLEGGVAEAFF. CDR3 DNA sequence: TGTGCCAGCAGCTTGGAGGGAGGGGTTGCTGAAGCTTTCTTT.

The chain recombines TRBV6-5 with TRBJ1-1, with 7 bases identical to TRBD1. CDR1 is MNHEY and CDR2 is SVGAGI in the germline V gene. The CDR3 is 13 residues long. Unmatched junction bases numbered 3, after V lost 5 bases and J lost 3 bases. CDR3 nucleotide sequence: TGTGCCAGCAGTACCCAGGGGGACACTGAAGCTTTCTTT. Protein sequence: CASSTQGDTEAFF.

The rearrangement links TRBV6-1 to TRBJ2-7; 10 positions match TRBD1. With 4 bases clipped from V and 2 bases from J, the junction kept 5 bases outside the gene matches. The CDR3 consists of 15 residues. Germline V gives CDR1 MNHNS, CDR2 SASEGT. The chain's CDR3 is CASSVQGTGAYEQYF. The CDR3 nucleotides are TGTGCCAGCAGTGTTCAAGGGACAGGGGCCTACGAGCAGTACTTC.

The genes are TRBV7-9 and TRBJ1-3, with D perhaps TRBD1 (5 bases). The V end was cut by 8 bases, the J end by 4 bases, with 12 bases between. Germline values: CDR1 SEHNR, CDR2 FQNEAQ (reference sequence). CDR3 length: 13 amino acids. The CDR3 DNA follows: TGTGCCAGCCGGGGGTCTCCAGGAAACACCATATATTTT. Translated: CASRGSPGNTIYF. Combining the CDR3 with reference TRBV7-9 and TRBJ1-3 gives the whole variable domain DTGVSQNPRHKITKRGQNVTFRCDPISEHNRLYWYRQTLGQGPEFLTYFQNEAQLEKSRLLSDRFSAERPKGSFSTLEIQRTEQGDSAMYLCASRGSPGNTIYFGEGSWLTVV.

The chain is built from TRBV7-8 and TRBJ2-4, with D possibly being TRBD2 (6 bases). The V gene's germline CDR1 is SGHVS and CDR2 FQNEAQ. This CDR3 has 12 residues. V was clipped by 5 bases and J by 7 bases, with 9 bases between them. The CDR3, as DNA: TGTGCCAGCAGCCAGGAGGGGAACATTCAGTACTTC. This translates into CASSQEGNIQYF.

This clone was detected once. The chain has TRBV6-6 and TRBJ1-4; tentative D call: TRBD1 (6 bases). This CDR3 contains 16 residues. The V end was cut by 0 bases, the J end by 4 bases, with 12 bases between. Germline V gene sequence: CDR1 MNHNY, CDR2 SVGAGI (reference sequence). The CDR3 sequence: CASSYSIQDSNEKLFF. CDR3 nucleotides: TGTGCCAGCAGTTACTCGATACAGGACAGTAATGAAAAACTGTTTTTT.

CDR3 coding DNA: TGTGCCAGCAGCCCCGGGACAGGGGGCCTCAATCAGCCCCAGCATTTT. Encoded protein: CASSPGTGGLNQPQHF. The chain combines TRBV7-2 with TRBJ1-5; TRBD1 matches 12 bases. Unmatched junction bases numbered 5, after V lost 5 bases and J lost 3 bases. CDR3 length: 16 amino acids. The germline gives CDR1 SGHTA, CDR2 FQGNSA.

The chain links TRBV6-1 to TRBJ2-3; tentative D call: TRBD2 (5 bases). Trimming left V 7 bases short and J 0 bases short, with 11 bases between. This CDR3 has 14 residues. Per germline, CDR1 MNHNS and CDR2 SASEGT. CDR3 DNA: TGTGCCAGCAAGGGCGGGCCTAGCACAGATACGCAGTATTTT. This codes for CASKGGPSTDTQYF.

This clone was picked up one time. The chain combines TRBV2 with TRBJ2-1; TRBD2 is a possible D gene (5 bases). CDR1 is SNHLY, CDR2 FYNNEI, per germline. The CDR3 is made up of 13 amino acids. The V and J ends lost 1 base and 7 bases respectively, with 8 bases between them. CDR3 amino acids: CASSEGLANEQFF. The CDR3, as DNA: TGTGCCAGCAGTGAAGGTCTAGCAAATGAGCAGTTCTTC.

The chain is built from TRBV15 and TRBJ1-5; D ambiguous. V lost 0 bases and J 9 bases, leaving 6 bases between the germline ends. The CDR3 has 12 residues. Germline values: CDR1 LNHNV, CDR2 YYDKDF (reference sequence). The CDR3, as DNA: TGTGCCACCAGCAGAGATCGGGGGCCCCAGCATTTT. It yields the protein CATSRDRGPQHF.

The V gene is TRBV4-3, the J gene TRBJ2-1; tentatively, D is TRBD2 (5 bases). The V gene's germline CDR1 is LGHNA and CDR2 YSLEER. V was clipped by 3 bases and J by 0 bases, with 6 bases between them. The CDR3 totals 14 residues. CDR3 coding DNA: TGCGCCAGCAGCCAGGGGAGCTCCTACAATGAGCAGTTCTTC. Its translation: CASSQGSSYNEQFF.

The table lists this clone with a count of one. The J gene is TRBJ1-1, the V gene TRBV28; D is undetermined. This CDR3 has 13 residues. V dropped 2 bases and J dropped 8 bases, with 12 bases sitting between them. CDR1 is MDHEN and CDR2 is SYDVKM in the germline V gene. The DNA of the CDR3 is TGTGCCAGCAGTTTACTGTGGGTCTCAGAAGCTTTCTTT. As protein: CASSLLWVSEAFF.

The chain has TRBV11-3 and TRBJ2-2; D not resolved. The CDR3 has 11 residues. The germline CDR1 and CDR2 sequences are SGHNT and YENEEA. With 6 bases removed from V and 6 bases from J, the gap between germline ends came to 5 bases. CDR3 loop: CASSSSGELFF. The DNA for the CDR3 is TGTGCCAGCAGTTCTTCCGGGGAGCTGTTTTTT.

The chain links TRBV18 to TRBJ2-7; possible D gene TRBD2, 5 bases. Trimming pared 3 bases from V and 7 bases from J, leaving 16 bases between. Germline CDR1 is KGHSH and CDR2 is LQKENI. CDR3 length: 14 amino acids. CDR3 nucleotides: TGTGCCAGCTCACCCCCGGAGGATACGGGGGAGCAGTACTTC. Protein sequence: CASSPPEDTGEQYF.